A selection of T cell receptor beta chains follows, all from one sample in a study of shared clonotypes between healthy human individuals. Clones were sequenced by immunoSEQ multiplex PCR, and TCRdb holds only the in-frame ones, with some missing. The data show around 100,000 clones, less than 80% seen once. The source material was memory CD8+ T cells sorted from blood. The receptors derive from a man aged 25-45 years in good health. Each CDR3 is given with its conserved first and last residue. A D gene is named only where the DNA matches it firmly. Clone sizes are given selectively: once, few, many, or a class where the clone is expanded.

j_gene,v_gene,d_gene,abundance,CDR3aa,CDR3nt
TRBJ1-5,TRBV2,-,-,CASDSGNQPQHF,TGTGCCAGCGACTCGGGAAATCAGCCCCAGCATTTT
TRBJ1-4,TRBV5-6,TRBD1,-,CASSLGRTGGKEKLFF,TGTGCCAGCAGCTTGGGACGGACAGGGGGTAAAGAAAAACTGTTTTTT
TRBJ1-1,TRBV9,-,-,CASSVSENTEAFF,TGTGCCAGCAGCGTATCTGAGAATACTGAAGCTTTCTTT
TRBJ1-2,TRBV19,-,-,CASSPPRADYGYTF,TGTGCCAGTAGTCCACCCCGCGCGGACTATGGCTACACCTTC
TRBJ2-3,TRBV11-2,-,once,CASSLVGGTDTQYF,TGTGCCAGCAGCTTAGTTGGGGGTACAGATACGCAGTATTTT
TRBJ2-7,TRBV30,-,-,CAWSPRRAGASGEQYF,TGTGCCTGGAGTCCCCGCCGGGCAGGGGCGTCCGGCGAGCAGTACTTC
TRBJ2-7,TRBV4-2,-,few,CASSQGVGSSYEQYF,TGTGCCAGCAGCCAAGGAGTGGGTAGCTCCTACGAGCAGTACTTC
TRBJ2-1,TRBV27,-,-,CASSLSPQGRGGSLTREQFF,TGTGCCAGCAGTTTATCCCCGCAGGGTAGGGGGGGGAGCCTAACGCGGGAGCAGTTCTTC
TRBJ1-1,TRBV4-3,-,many,CASSQDAGTFEAEAFF,TGCGCCAGCAGCCAAGATGCTGGGACCTTTGAGGCTGAAGCTTTCTTT
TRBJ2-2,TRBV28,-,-,CASSPPGHRNTGELFF,TGTGCCAGCAGTCCCCCGGGACACCGGAACACCGGGGAGCTGTTTTTT
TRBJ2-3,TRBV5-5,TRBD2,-,CASSSTGLATSDTQYF,TGTGCCAGCAGCTCAACCGGACTAGCAACCTCAGATACGCAGTATTTT
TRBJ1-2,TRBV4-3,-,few,CASSQDQEVQGYTF,TGCGCCAGCAGCCAAGATCAGGAGGTGCAGGGCTACACCTTC
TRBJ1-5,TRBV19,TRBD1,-,CASSKDRGGSNQPQHF,TGTGCCAGTAGTAAGGACAGGGGGGGGAGCAATCAGCCCCAGCATTTT
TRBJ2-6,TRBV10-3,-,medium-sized,CAISESHSGANVLTF,TGTGCCATCAGTGAGTCTCACTCTGGGGCCAACGTCCTGACTTTC
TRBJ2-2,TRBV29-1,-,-,CSVARENTGELFF,TGCAGCGTTGCCAGGGAAAACACCGGGGAGCTGTTTTTT
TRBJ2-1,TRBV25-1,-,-,CASSDLYGNEQFF,TGTGCCAGCAGTGACTTGTACGGCAATGAGCAGTTCTTC
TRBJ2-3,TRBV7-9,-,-,CASSSQGPSTDTQYF,TGTGCCAGCAGCTCCCAGGGGCCTAGCACAGATACGCAGTATTTT
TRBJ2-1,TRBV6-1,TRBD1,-,CASSERGTGYNEQFF,TGTGCCAGCAGTGAACGCGGGACAGGCTACAATGAGCAGTTCTTC
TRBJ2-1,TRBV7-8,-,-,CASSLAGGRDEQFF,TGTGCCAGCAGCCTGGCGGGTGGACGTGATGAGCAGTTCTTC
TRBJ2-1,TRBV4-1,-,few,CASSQGWSAEREQFF,TGCGCCAGCAGCCAAGGGTGGTCAGCCGAAAGGGAGCAGTTCTTC
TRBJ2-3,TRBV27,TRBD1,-,CASRGGQGEDTQYF,TGTGCCAGCAGGGGGGGACAGGGGGAAGATACGCAGTATTTT
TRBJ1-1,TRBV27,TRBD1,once,CASSSPSRGHAEAFF,TGTGCCAGCAGTTCCCCCTCCAGGGGGCACGCTGAAGCTTTCTTT
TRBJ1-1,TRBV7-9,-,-,CASSLAGLLPEAFF,TGTGCCAGCAGCTTAGCGGGGCTCCTACCCGAAGCTTTCTTT
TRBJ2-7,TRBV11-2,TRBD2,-,CASSSWGGVVSYEQYF,TGTGCCAGCAGCTCTTGGGGGGGAGTAGTCTCCTACGAGCAGTACTTC
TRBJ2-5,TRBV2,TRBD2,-,CASSEQGLSGWETQYF,TGTGCCAGCAGTGAACAAGGTCTTAGCGGGTGGGAGACCCAGTACTTC
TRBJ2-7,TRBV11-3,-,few,CASSLGGGAAYEQYF,TGTGCCAGCAGCTTAGGAGGGGGGGCCGCCTACGAGCAGTACTTC
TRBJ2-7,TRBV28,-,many,CASRPHTGFYEQYF,TGTGCCAGCAGACCCCATACAGGGTTCTACGAGCAGTACTTC
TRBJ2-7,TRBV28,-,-,CASSSNSYEQYF,TGTGCCAGCAGTTCTAACTCCTACGAGCAGTACTTC
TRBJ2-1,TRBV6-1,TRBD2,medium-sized,CASSGLAGGNEQFF,TGTGCCAGCAGCGGACTAGCGGGAGGGAATGAGCAGTTCTTC
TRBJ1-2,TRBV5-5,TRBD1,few,CASSLSGGIYGYTF,TGTGCCAGCAGCTTGTCAGGGGGGATCTATGGCTACACCTTC
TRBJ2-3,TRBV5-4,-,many,CASSLGRDTQYF,TGTGCCAGCAGCTTGGGGAGAGATACGCAGTATTTT
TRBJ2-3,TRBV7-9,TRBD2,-,CASSPAGGGRADTQYF,TGTGCCAGCAGCCCAGCCGGCGGGGGGCGAGCAGATACGCAGTATTTT
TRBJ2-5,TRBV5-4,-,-,CASSLGPLRGKGETQYF,TGTGCCAGCAGCTTGGGGCCCCTTCGCGGGAAGGGGGAGACCCAGTACTTC
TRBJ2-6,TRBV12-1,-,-,CASSSPVGQSRANVLTF,TGTGCCAGCAGCTCTCCCGTAGGACAAAGTCGGGCCAACGTCCTGACTTTC
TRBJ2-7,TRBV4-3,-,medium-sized,CASSQDRSRVYEQYF,TGCGCCAGCAGCCAAGATCGGAGCAGAGTCTACGAGCAGTACTTC
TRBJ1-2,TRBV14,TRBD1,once,CASSQGGTATYGYTF,TGTGCCAGCAGCCAAGGAGGGACAGCCACCTATGGCTACACCTTC
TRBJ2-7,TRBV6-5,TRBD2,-,CASSLAPSGRLEQYF,TGTGCCAGCAGCCTAGCTCCTAGCGGGAGGCTTGAGCAGTACTTC
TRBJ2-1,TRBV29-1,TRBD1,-,CSVDGTGVRGEQFF,TGCAGCGTTGATGGGACAGGGGTTCGGGGTGAGCAGTTCTTC
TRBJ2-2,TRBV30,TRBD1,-,CAWRLIGTDTGELFF,TGTGCCTGGAGACTAATAGGGACAGACACCGGGGAGCTGTTTTTT
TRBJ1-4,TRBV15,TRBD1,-,CATSRDRTGGTEKLFF,TGTGCCACCAGCAGAGATCGGACAGGGGGTACTGAAAAACTGTTTTTT
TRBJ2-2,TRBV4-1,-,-,CASSQDPGWTGELFF,TGCGCCAGCAGCCAAGATCCAGGGTGGACCGGGGAGCTGTTTTTT